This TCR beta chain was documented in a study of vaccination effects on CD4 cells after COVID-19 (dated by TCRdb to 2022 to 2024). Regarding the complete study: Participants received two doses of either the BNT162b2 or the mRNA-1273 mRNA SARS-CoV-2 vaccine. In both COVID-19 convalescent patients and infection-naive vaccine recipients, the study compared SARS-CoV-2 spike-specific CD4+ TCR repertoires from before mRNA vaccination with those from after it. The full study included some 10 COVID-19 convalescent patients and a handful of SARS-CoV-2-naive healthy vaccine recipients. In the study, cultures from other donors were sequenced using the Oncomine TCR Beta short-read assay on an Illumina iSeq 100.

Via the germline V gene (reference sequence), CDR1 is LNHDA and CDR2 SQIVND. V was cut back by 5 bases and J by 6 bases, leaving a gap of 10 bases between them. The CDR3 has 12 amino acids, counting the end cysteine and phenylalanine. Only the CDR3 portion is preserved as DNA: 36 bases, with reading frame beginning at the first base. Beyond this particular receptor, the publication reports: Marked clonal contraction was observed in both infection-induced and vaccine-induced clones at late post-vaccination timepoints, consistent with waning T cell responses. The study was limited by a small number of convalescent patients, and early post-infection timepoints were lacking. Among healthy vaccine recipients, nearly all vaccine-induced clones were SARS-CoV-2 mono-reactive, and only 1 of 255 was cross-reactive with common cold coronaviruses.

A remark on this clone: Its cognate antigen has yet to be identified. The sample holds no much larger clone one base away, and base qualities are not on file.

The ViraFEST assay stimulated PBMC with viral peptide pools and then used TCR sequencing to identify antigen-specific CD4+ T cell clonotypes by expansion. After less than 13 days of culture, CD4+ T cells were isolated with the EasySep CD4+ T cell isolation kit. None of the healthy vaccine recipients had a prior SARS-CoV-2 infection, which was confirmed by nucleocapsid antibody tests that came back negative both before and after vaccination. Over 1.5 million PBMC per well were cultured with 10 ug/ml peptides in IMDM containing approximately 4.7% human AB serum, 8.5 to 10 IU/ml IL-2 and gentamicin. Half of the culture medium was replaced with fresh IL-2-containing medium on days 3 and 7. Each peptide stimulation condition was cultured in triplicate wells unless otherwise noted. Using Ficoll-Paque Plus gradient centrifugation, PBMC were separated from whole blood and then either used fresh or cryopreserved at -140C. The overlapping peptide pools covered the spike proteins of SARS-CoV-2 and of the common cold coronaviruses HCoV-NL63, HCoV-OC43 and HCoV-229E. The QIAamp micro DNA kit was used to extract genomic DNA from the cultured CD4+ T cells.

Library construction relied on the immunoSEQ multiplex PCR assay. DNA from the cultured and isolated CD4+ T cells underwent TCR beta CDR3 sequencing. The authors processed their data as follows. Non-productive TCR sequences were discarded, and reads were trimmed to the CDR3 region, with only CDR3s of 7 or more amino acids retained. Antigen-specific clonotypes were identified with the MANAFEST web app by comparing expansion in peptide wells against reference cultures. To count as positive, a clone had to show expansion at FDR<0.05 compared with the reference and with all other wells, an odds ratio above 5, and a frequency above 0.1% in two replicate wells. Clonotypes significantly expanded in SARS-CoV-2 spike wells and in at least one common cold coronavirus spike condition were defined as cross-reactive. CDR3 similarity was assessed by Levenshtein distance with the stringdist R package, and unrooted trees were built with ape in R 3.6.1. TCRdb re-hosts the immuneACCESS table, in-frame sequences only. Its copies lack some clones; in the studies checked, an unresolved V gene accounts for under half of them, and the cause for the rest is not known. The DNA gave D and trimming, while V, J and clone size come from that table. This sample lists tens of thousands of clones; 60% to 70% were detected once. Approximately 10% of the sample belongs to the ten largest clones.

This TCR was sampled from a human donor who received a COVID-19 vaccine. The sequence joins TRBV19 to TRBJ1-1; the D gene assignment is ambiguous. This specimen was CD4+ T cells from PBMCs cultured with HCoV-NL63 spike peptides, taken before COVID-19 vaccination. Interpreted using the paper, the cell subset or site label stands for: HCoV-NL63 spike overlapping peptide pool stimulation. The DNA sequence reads TGTGCCAGTAGTCCGCGGCTACCTGAAGCTTTCTTT. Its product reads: CASSPRLPEAFF. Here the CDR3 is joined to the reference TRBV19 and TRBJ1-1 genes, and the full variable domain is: DGGITQSPKYLFRKEGQNVTLSCEQNLNHDAMYWYRQDPGQGLRLIYYSQIVNDFQKGDIAEGYSVSREKKESFPLTVTSAQKNPTAFYLCASSPRLPEAFFGQGTRLTVV.